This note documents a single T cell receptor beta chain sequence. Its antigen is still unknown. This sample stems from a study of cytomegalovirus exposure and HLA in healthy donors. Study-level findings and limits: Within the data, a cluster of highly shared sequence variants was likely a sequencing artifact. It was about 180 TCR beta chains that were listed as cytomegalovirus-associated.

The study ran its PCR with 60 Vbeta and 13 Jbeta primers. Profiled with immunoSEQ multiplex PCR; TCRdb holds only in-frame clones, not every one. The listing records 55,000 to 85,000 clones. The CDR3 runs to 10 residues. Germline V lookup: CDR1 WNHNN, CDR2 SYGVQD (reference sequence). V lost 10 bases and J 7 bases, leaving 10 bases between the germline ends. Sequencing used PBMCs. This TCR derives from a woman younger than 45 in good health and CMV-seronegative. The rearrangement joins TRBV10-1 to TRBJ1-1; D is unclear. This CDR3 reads CATKTVEAFF. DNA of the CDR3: TGCGCCACTAAGACTGTTGAAGCTTTCTTT.